This T cell receptor beta chain stems from a study of T cells expressing NK-cell markers. 5'RACE template switching with UMIs produced the TCR beta cDNA. TCRdb re-called the 5' RACE reads and gives one entry per CDR3 protein, without DNA. Here the sample table reports approximately 550,000 distinct CDR3 sequences. CDR3 length: 15 amino acids. Germline lookup yields CDR1 SQVTM and CDR2 ANQGSEA. The chain couples TRBV29-1 to TRBJ2-2; TCRdb calls TRBD1, which cannot be checked without DNA. Sample: blood T cells: a sorted CD56 or NKG2C T cell subset, CD4+ or CD8+ T cells, or bulk PBMC T cells (not recorded which). The TCR sequence derives from a young man in good health. CDR3 sequence: CSVDSQGVGTGELFF.